This record covers a single T cell receptor beta chain. The antigen this receptor binds is unknown. A much larger clone lies a single base off, so this may be a read error. It is likely a read error, because the conserved phenylalanine at the end of the CDR3 is missing. Stable Graves' hyperthyroidism was defined as no progression to ophthalmopathy during 18 months of follow-up. Hyperthyroidism patients were aged 18 to 65 years and newly diagnosed, with disease duration of less than 2 months. Patients with uncontrolled infections, other autoimmune diseases, pregnancy or lactation were excluded. Diagnoses were established on the basis of clinical symptoms, serum thyroxine and TRAb, thyroid ultrasound, and orbital computed tomography. Total RNA was extracted using Trizol reagent, and RNA quality was assessed on an Agilent 2100 Bioanalyzer. The source of the sample is a study of T cells in Graves' hyperthyroidism and ophthalmopathy (dated by TCRdb to the late 2010s). Background for the entire study: A discovery cohort of about 100 patients, roughly 43 with Graves' ophthalmopathy and under 60 with stable Graves' hyperthyroidism, was used to find distinguishing TCR V-J signatures. Following sampling, methimazole starting at 30 mg daily was given to hyperthyroidism patients, and high-dose intravenous methylprednisolone was given to ophthalmopathy patients. The 100 discovery patients were randomly split 7:3 into training and test sets. According to the paper, TCR Vbeta CDR3 sequencing was carried out on approximately 140 peripheral blood samples, which came from under 50 ophthalmopathy, around 75 hyperthyroidism and about 17 progressor patients. Thyroid tissue and blood T-cell repertoires from six Graves' hyperthyroidism patients were also compared in the study. An independent validation cohort of around 20 hyperthyroidism patients and more than 15 patients who later progressed to ophthalmopathy tested prospective prediction of ophthalmopathy.

Beyond this particular receptor, the publication reports: Ophthalmopathy was separated from stable hyperthyroidism by a 13 V-J signature model, with about 88% sensitivity and roughly 81% specificity obtained in cross-validation and 80%/75% obtained in testing. Sample size was not statistically predetermined, and investigators were not blinded to group allocation. In validation, the model predicted progression to ophthalmopathy a median of approximately 6.6 months before onset, with approximately 68% sensitivity and nearly 75% specificity. Blood samples also contained most of the expanded thyroid clonotypes (frequency above 0.001), which suggests that blood repertoires may reflect thyroid immune responses.

TCR beta CDR3 regions were amplified from RNA transcripts. A first-round RT-PCR of the TCR CDR3 used the HTBI primer set with the Qiagen OneStep RT-PCR kit. The libraries were constructed in a second round of multiplex PCR and then size-selected and purified. The libraries were sequenced on an Illumina HiSeq2000 using paired-end 100 bp reads. In the authors' own workflow: SOAPnuke was used to process the raw data, with reads discarded if the reads contained adapters or uncalled bases, had a mean Phred below 15, or lacked an exact constant-primer or identifier match. COPE v1.2.5 was used to merge the high-quality paired reads, and each unique nucleotide sequence was defined as a clonotype. MiTCR v1.1 was used to align the clonotypes against IMGT TRBV, TRBD and TRBJ reference segments. The analysis was restricted to V-J combinations with a frequency above 0.0001, which together covered 98% to 99.2% of the repertoires. The TCS score was defined as the ratio of F50 (clonal expansion) to E x V (chaos), calculated using BLOSUM62-based TCRdist between CDR3 peptides within each V-J. Welch's t-statistics and random forest reduced 500 to 550 V-J features to about 12, which were used in a naive Bayes classifier (R e1071). The Morisita-Horn index was used to measure how similar the thyroid and blood repertoires were. The public reads were run again by TCRdb, first through fastp at Q25 and then through MiXCR, and only productive beta chains were kept. Every distinct CDR3 protein forms one entry, paired with its most common genes and DNA. It is TCRdb's table, rather than the study itself, that gives the V and J calls and clone size. For this sample the table gives fewer than 750,000 distinct CDR3 sequences, of which about 43% were detected only once. Around 7.7% of the sample is taken by the ten largest.

The CDR3 length is 14 residues, termini included. Solely the CDR3 DNA is kept, with 42 bases framed from the first base. Trimming leaves V shorter by 11 bases and J shorter by 4 bases, with the junction holding 10 bases beyond the gene matches. In the germline V gene, CDR1 corresponds to SGHTA and CDR2 to FQGNSA. The origin of this receptor is a woman aged 18-30 years with Graves' hyperthyroidism. Sequencing input: peripheral blood or thyroid tissue (not recorded which). The receptor chain draws on TRBV7-2 and TRBJ1-1; TRBD1 fits 10 bases in the junction. The CDR3 reads as follows: CACGQGVSGTEAFL. The DNA sequence reads TGTGCCTGTGGACAGGGGGTCTCTGGCACTGAAGCTTTCCTT.